This entry lists 28 T cell receptor beta chains sequenced from one sample in a study of T cell repertoires in cytomegalovirus infection. TCRdb reanalysed the reads using MiXCR and keeps one entry per CDR3 protein. This table holds around 570,000 distinct CDR3 sequences, 40% found once. The antigens these receptors bind are not known. The sample in question was cultured PBMCs, obtained from culture after CMV antigen stimulation. The receptors were sampled from a human donor in good health (CMV status not recorded). Some clones in this sample may be carry-over from other donors' samples.

The CDR3 is CASSPTGQGYNEQFF. The CDR3 DNA reads TGTGCCAGCAGCCCTACGGGACAGGGTTACAATGAGCAGTTCTTC. The gene calls are TRBV5-5 and TRBJ2-1, with TRBD1 matching over 9 bases. Germline V gene lookup returns CDR1 SGHKS and CDR2 YYEKEE (reference sequence). The trim removed 4 bases at V and 4 bases at J, leaving 6 bases unmatched. The CDR3 runs to 15 residues.

This clonotype came up many times. The J gene is TRBJ2-3, the V gene TRBV7-8, with 11 nucleotides matching TRBD2. The germline gives CDR1 SGHVS, CDR2 FQNEAQ. The CDR3 consists of 13 residues. V shed 0 bases, J shed 14 bases, and the junction held 4 bases outside the gene matches. In DNA form, the CDR3 reads TGTGCCAGCAGCTTAGCGACTAGCGGGACTCTGTATTTT. It codes for CASSLATSGTLYF.

This clonotype occurred once. The chain combines TRBV4-3 with TRBJ2-7; the match to TRBD2 covers 7 bases. After removal of 1 base from V and 3 bases from J, the junction contained 6 bases not matched to a gene. The CDR3 has 15 amino acids. Per the germline V gene, CDR1 is LGHNA and CDR2 is YSLEER. The CDR3 nucleotides read TGCGCCAGCAGCCAAGGAGTGGCTAGCGGCTACGAGCAGTACTTC. Translated, it gives CASSQGVASGYEQYF.

This clonotype was picked up a small number of times. CDR3 amino acids: CASSPALYTEAFF. Here the CDR3 DNA reads TGTGCCAGCAGTCCTGCCCTTTACACTGAAGCTTTCTTT. The chain uses TRBV6-2 or TRBV6-3 and TRBJ1-1, with D uncertain. Trimming took off 5 bases at V and 3 bases at J, with 10 bases between the two ends. This CDR3 comprises 13 residues. Germline CDR1 reads MNHEY; CDR2 reads SVGEGT.

This clonotype has just a few counts. The rearrangement uses TRBV7-2 and TRBJ2-1, with D perhaps being TRBD1 or TRBD2 (7 bases each). Germline V CDR1 and CDR2: SGHTA, FQGNSA. The length of the CDR3 is 11 residues. V dropped 6 bases and J dropped 13 bases, with 13 bases sitting between them. The CDR3 protein is CASSAGDSQFF. Here the CDR3 DNA reads TGTGCCAGCAGTGCGGGGGACAGTCAGTTCTTC. The whole variable domain, filled in from reference TRBV7-2 and TRBJ2-1, reads GAGVSQSPSNKVTEKGKDVELRCDPISGHTALYWYRQSLGQGLEFLIYFQGNSAPDKSGLPSDRFSAERTGGSVSTLTIQRTQQEDSAVYLCASSAGDSQFFGPGTRLTVL.

The chain joins TRBV20-1 to TRBJ1-4, with no clear D. Deletions cut 6 bases from V and 10 bases from J, with 30 bases between. Germline CDR1 is DFQATT and CDR2 is SNEGSKA (reference sequence). CDR3 length: 17 amino acids. The CDR3 coding sequence is TGCAGTGCCCAATCCTACCCCCCGACGGGGAAGTACGCAAAACTGTTTTTT. Its protein product is CSAQSYPPTGKYAKLFF.

This clonotype was seen a single time. The rearrangement uses TRBV19 and TRBJ2-3; D unresolved. Trimming took 9 bases from V and 7 from J, leaving 14 bases between them. The V gene's germline CDR1 is LNHDA and CDR2 SQIVND (reference sequence). The CDR3 totals 12 residues. CDR3 sequence reads: CASHGSGNTQYF. Written as DNA, the CDR3 is TGTGCCAGCCACGGTTCGGGTAATACGCAGTATTTT.

This clonotype has a handful of counts. The chain links TRBV10-3 to TRBJ1-1; tentative D call: TRBD1 (5 bases). Trimming removed 1 base at V and 0 bases at J, with 15 bases between. Germline V gene data show CDR1 as ENHRY and CDR2 as SYGVKD. The CDR3 totals 17 residues. The CDR3 DNA sequence: TGTGCCATCAGTGAGTACGAAAAAGGGGAGATGAACACTGAAGCTTTCTTT. Translating it yields CAISEYEKGEMNTEAFF.

This clonotype came up a few times. V is TRBV5-8 and J is TRBJ2-7; D is undetermined. Germline V gene sequence: CDR1 SGHTS, CDR2 YDEGEE. This CDR3 comprises 15 residues. Trimming shortened V by 2 bases and J by 7 bases, and 19 bases separated the two germline ends. The CDR3: CASSLPVKRIREQYF. CDR3 in DNA: TGTGCCAGCAGCTTACCTGTGAAGAGAATAAGGGAGCAGTACTTC.

The rearrangement joins TRBV7-8 to TRBJ1-2; a possible D gene is TRBD1 (5 bases). Germline-derived CDR1 and CDR2 are SGHVS and FQNEAQ. The CDR3 covers 16 residues. Between the trimmed V and J ends, which lost 5 bases and 0 bases, there was a span of 16 bases. As DNA, the CDR3 is TGTGCCAGCAGCGCTGTGCGGGGACCCTCTAACTATGGCTACACCTTC. Translated: CASSAVRGPSNYGYTF.

About this clonotype: An end of the junction does not agree with germline; a read error may underlie this. The chain has TRBV19 and TRBJ2-3; D ambiguous. The CDR3 runs 13 residues. Germline CDR1 is LNHDA and CDR2 is SQIVND (reference sequence). CDR3 sequence: CAGSFENTDTQYF. CDR3 sequence (DNA): TGTGCCGGTAGTTTCGAGAACACAGATACGCAGTATTTT.

The chain joins TRBV6-6 to TRBJ2-7, with 7 bases aligning to TRBD2. Trimming took 0 bases from V and 7 from J; bases not matched to a gene: 12. The CDR3 runs 16 residues. Germline V gives CDR1 MNHNY, CDR2 SVGAGI (reference sequence). The CDR3 loop is CASSYSNRPGGTEQYF. The CDR3, as DNA: TGTGCCAGCAGTTACTCGAACCGCCCGGGGGGAACTGAGCAGTACTTC.

The chain employs TRBV7-4 and TRBJ1-2, with TRBD1 identical over 8 bases. Trimming took 2 bases from V and 6 from J; bases not matched to a gene: 8. CDR1 is SGHVT, CDR2 SQSDAQ, per germline. The CDR3 contains 15 residues. In DNA, the CDR3 is TGTGCCAGCAGCTTAACTGGACAGGGCGAGGATGGCTACACCTTC. Its translation: CASSLTGQGEDGYTF.

This clonotype was counted a few times. This sequence joins TRBV7-6 and TRBJ2-7; D gene uncertain. Trimming removed 6 bases from V and 0 bases from J, with 6 bases in between. This CDR3 is built from 12 residues. Germline CDR1 reads SGHVS; CDR2 reads FNYEAQ. CDR3: CASRGNSYEQYF. The CDR3 DNA follows: TGTGCCAGCAGGGGCAACTCCTACGAGCAGTACTTC. Using reference TRBV7-6 and TRBJ2-7 for the parts outside the CDR3, the full variable domain is GAGVSQSPRYKVTKRGQDVALRCDPISGHVSLYWYRQALGQGPEFLTYFNYEAQQDKSGLPNDRFSAERPEGSISTLTIQRTEQRDSAMYRCASRGNSYEQYFGPGTRLTVT.

The chain is built from TRBV12-5 and TRBJ1-2, with no clear D. CDR1 LGHNT and CDR2 FRNRAP come from the germline V gene. The CDR3 totals 16 residues. V lost 4 bases and J 0 bases, leaving 15 bases between the germline ends. Written as DNA, the CDR3 is TGTGCTAGTGGTTCCTATCGACTTCAACCTAACTATGGCTACACCTTC. It translates to CASGSYRLQPNYGYTF.

This clonotype has more than one count but fewer than ten. This sequence joins TRBV11-3 and TRBJ2-2; 10 bases map to TRBD2. The CDR3 is 15 amino acids. V dropped 6 bases and J dropped 5; count of bases not matched to a gene: 6. Germline CDR1 SGHNT, CDR2 YENEEA. CDR3 nucleotide sequence: TGTGCCAGCAGAAAGCGGGGGGGCCGGACCGGGGAGCTGTTTTTT. Amino acids: CASRKRGGRTGELFF.

The sample holds one count of this clonotype. The gene calls are TRBV29-1 and TRBJ2-3, with D perhaps TRBD1 (6 bases). Trimming cost V 3 bases and J 2 bases, with 12 bases left between them. Germline values: CDR1 SQVTM, CDR2 ANQGSEA. The CDR3 runs to 14 residues. CDR3 region: CSVERGHLTDTQYF. The CDR3 coding sequence is TGCAGCGTTGAGAGGGGACACCTCACAGATACGCAGTATTTT.

The chain has TRBV4-1 and TRBJ2-5; 8 nucleotides match TRBD2. V shed 0 bases, J shed 4 bases, and the junction held 13 bases outside the gene matches. The CDR3 covers 18 residues. Germline values: CDR1 MGHRA, CDR2 YSYEKL. CDR3 nucleotides: TGCGCCAGCAGCCAAGATCTTCTAGCGGGCCCCGGGGGAGAGACCCAGTACTTC. Translating it yields CASSQDLLAGPGGETQYF.

This sequence joins TRBV28 and TRBJ2-7; 16 bases are a match to TRBD2. Germline V gene lookup returns CDR1 MDHEN and CDR2 SYDVKM. The CDR3 contains 16 residues. The ends lost 5 bases at V and 6 bases at J; junction bases unmatched: 7. Here the CDR3 DNA reads TGTGCCAGCAGTATGGGACTAGCGGGGGGGCTGGGCGAGCAGTACTTC. Amino acids: CASSMGLAGGLGEQYF. Based on the CDR3 plus reference TRBV28 and TRBJ2-7, the full variable domain is DVKVTQSSRYLVKRTGEKVFLECVQDMDHENMFWYRQDPGLGLRLIYFSYDVKMKEKGDIPEGYSVSREKKERFSLILESASTNQTSMYLCASSMGLAGGLGEQYFGPGTRLTVT.

The chain couples TRBV20-1 to TRBJ2-3; D perhaps matches TRBD1 (5 bases). Trimming removed 3 bases at V and 3 bases at J, with 7 bases between. The germline V gene has CDR1 DFQATT and CDR2 SNEGSKA (reference sequence). The CDR3 is 12 residues long. The CDR3 DNA follows: TGCAGTGCTAGGTCAGGGACAGATACGCAGTATTTT. Translating gives CSARSGTDTQYF.

This clonotype was counted at least ten times. In DNA form, the CDR3 reads TGTGCCAGCAGGGGACAGCCTGAAAAACTGTTTTTT. Translating it yields CASRGQPEKLFF. The chain has TRBV2 and TRBJ1-4; TRBD1 agrees at 7 bases. The CDR3 length is 12 residues. V gave up 6 bases and J gave up 7 bases; unmatched junction bases: 2. Germline V gives CDR1 SNHLY, CDR2 FYNNEI.

V is TRBV10-3 and J is TRBJ1-1; D is ambiguous. The CDR3 is made up of 13 amino acids. The V gene lost 7 bases and the J gene lost 3 bases, with 12 bases spanning the gap. The V gene's germline CDR1 is ENHRY and CDR2 SYGVKD. The CDR3 loop is CAINRREDTEAFF. As DNA, the CDR3 is TGTGCCATCAACCGGCGGGAGGACACTGAAGCTTTCTTT.

The table lists this clonotype with a few counts. This sequence joins TRBV7-8 and TRBJ2-7; 7 bases are shared with TRBD2. From germline, CDR1 is SGHVS and CDR2 FQNEAQ. The CDR3 loop spans 14 amino acids. The J segment lost 6 bases and the V segment lost 1 base, leaving 6 bases of the junction unmatched. The CDR3 protein is CASSLGTSGVEQYF. As DNA, the CDR3 is TGTGCCAGCAGCTTAGGGACTAGTGGTGTCGAGCAGTACTTC.

V is TRBV28 and J is TRBJ1-2; TRBD1 matches 10 bases. Germline V gene data show CDR1 as MDHEN and CDR2 as SYDVKM. V lost 5 bases, J lost 7 bases, and 7 bases stayed unmatched. The CDR3 runs 14 residues. The CDR3 region is CASSTSWTGGGYTF. Here the CDR3 DNA reads TGTGCCAGCAGTACCTCCTGGACAGGGGGTGGCTACACCTTC.

This clonotype has more than one count but fewer than ten. V is TRBV7-6 and J is TRBJ2-2, with 9 bases matching TRBD2. After removal of 5 bases from V and 3 bases from J, the junction contained 4 bases not matched to a gene. CDR3 length equals 15 residues. The germline V gene has CDR1 SGHVS and CDR2 FNYEAQ. In DNA form, the CDR3 reads TGTGCCAGCAGCGTTAGCGGGAGTGACACCGGGGAGCTGTTTTTT. This codes for CASSVSGSDTGELFF. The entire variable domain, with the rest obtained from reference TRBV7-6 and TRBJ2-2, is as follows: GAGVSQSPRYKVTKRGQDVALRCDPISGHVSLYWYRQALGQGPEFLTYFNYEAQQDKSGLPNDRFSAERPEGSISTLTIQRTEQRDSAMYRCASSVSGSDTGELFFGEGSRLTVL.

The sample holds a few counts of this clonotype. The chain couples TRBV20-1 to TRBJ2-1; 11 bases match TRBD1. The CDR3 is 16 residues long. V shed 0 bases and J 5 bases; nucleotides not matched to a gene: 6. Germline lookup yields CDR1 DFQATT and CDR2 SNEGSKA (reference sequence). The CDR3 spells CSARDQRTGGHNEQFF. The CDR3 nucleotides read TGCAGTGCTAGAGATCAAAGGACAGGGGGCCACAATGAGCAGTTCTTC.

The genes are TRBV7-6 and TRBJ2-2; 8 nucleotides align to TRBD2. The CDR3 consists of 14 residues. Germline V gene sequence: CDR1 SGHVS, CDR2 FNYEAQ. V was pared by 8 bases and J by 7 bases, with 9 bases of the junction left unmatched. The CDR3 reads CASRTGGSNGELFF. The CDR3 DNA is TGTGCCAGCCGAACGGGGGGGAGCAACGGGGAGCTGTTTTTT.

The chain is built from TRBV19 and TRBJ1-4; TRBD1 matches at 12 bases. V was pared by 5 bases and J by 10 bases, with 5 bases of the junction left unmatched. This CDR3 spans 14 amino acids. Germline lookup yields CDR1 LNHDA and CDR2 SQIVND (reference sequence). CDR3 nucleotides: TGTGCCAGTAGTGACGGGACAGGGGGCGGAAAACTGTTTTTT. It codes for CASSDGTGGGKLFF.